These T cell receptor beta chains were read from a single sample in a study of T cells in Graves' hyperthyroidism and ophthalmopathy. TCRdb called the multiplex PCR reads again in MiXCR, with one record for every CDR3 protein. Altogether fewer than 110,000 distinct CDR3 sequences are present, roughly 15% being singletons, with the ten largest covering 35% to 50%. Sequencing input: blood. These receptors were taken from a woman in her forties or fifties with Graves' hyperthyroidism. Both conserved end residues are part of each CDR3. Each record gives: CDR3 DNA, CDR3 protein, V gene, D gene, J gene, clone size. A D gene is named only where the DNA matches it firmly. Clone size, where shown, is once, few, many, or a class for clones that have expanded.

TGTGCCATCAGTGAGGTTGGGGATCAGCCCCAGCATTTT	CAISEVGDQPQHF	TRBV10-3	-	TRBJ1-5	few
TGTGCCTGGGAGTCCGAGACCCAGTACTTC	CAWESETQYF	TRBV30	-	TRBJ2-5	-
TGTGCCAGCGGTGGGGGACAGAGCCTCTATGGCTACACCTTC	CASGGGQSLYGYTF	TRBV28	TRBD1	TRBJ1-2	many
TGCGCCAGCAGCTCTGGACAGGGAGTGAGCTATGGCTACACCTTC	CASSSGQGVSYGYTF	TRBV4-1	TRBD1	TRBJ1-2	-
TGTGCCAGCAGAACAGGGGGTAACAACTATGGCTACACCTTC	CASRTGGNNYGYTF	TRBV6-2/TRBV6-3	TRBD1	TRBJ1-2	many
TGTGCCAGTAGTATTAGTGGGGGGGAGTACAATGAGCAGTTCTTC	CASSISGGEYNEQFF	TRBV19	TRBD2	TRBJ2-1	many
TGTGCCAGCAGCCAAGTCGGATCGGGACAGGGGACTTCCTTC	CASSQVGSGQGTSF	TRBV4-2	TRBD1	TRBJ1-2	few
TGCAGCGTTGAGGGTAGCGGGAATCAAGAGACCCAGTACTTC	CSVEGSGNQETQYF	TRBV29-1	TRBD2	TRBJ2-5	many
TGTGCCAGCAGCGGGGCCTCGTTACTCACAGATACGCAGTATTTT	CASSGASLLTDTQYF	TRBV9	-	TRBJ2-3	-
TGTGCCAGCAGCTTATCTAGCGGGAGTATCAATGAGCAGTTCTTC	CASSLSSGSINEQFF	TRBV7-3	TRBD2	TRBJ2-1	many
TGTGCCAGCAGCCCTCAGTTTGGCGAGCAGTACTTC	CASSPQFGEQYF	TRBV6-1	-	TRBJ2-7	many
TGTGCCAGCCGCGGGGGGTACAATGAGCAGTTCTTC	CASRGGYNEQFF	TRBV6-1	TRBD2	TRBJ2-1	-
TGTGCCGGTAAAAATGAAAAACTGTTTTTT	CAGKNEKLFF	TRBV30	-	TRBJ1-4	many
TGCGCCAGCAGCCCAGCCCGGGGGGCAAACACCGGGGAGCTGTTTTTT	CASSPARGANTGELFF	TRBV5-1	-	TRBJ2-2	many
TGTGCCAGCAGCGTTAGCGGGAGGTACACCGGGGAGCTGTTTTTT	CASSVSGRYTGELFF	TRBV7-2	TRBD2	TRBJ2-2	many
TGTGCCAGCAGTTACTTAGCGGGGCTGGGCAATGAGCAGTTCTTC	CASSYLAGLGNEQFF	TRBV6-2/TRBV6-3	TRBD2	TRBJ2-1	once
TGTGCCAGTAGTCCTTGGGACAGCCGGATTTCTGGGGCCAACGTCCTGACTTTC	CASSPWDSRISGANVLTF	TRBV19	TRBD1	TRBJ2-6	few
TGTGCCTGGAGTCACCTCAAGAACACTGAAGCTTTCTTT	CAWSHLKNTEAFF	TRBV30	-	TRBJ1-1	-
TGTGCCAGCAGCCAAGGCCCAGGGGCTGGAAACACCATATATTTT	CASSQGPGAGNTIYF	TRBV3-1	-	TRBJ1-3	many
TGTGCCAGCAGCGTAGATGGGGGGGGGGCCTACGAGCAGTACTTC	CASSVDGGGAYEQYF	TRBV9	TRBD2	TRBJ2-7	-